Listed below are T cell receptor beta chains from one sample, sequenced in a study of siplizumab effects on memory and regulatory T cells. Only in-frame clones appear in the TCRdb table, and some are missing; sequencing was by immunoSEQ multiplex PCR. The sample has tens of thousands of clones; approximately 93% are singletons. Sequenced sample: CD8+ T cells sorted from blood. All receptors come from a human donor in good health. Both conserved end residues are part of each CDR3. Fields, in order: clone size, J gene, D gene, V gene, CDR3 length, CDR3 DNA, CDR3 protein. A D gene is named only where the DNA matches it firmly. Not all rows give a size; the values are once, few, many and, for expanded clones, a class.

clone_size: NA; j_call: TRBJ1-1; d_call: NA; v_call: TRBV4-1; cdr3_length: 14; cdr3_nt: TGCGCCAGCAGTCAAGATTCCCCGAACACTGAAGCTTTCTTT; cdr3_aa: CASSQDSPNTEAFF
clone_size: NA; j_call: TRBJ2-7; d_call: NA; v_call: TRBV5-1; cdr3_length: 13; cdr3_nt: TGCGCCAGCAGCTCTACAGGTACCTACGAGCAGTACTTC; cdr3_aa: CASSSTGTYEQYF
clone_size: NA; j_call: TRBJ2-1; d_call: NA; v_call: TRBV5-6; cdr3_length: 14; cdr3_nt: TGTGCCAGCAGCTTGGGATTGGTGGTTCATGAGCAGTTCTTC; cdr3_aa: CASSLGLVVHEQFF
clone_size: NA; j_call: TRBJ2-3; d_call: NA; v_call: TRBV4-1; cdr3_length: 17; cdr3_nt: TGCGCCAGCAGCCATTCGGACGTTCTCGTTGGGGCAGATACGCAGTATTTT; cdr3_aa: CASSHSDVLVGADTQYF
clone_size: NA; j_call: TRBJ2-4; d_call: NA; v_call: TRBV27; cdr3_length: 17; cdr3_nt: TGTGCCAGCAGTTTATTGAGTTCTTATCGGCAGGGCGAGCCTCAGTACTTC; cdr3_aa: CASSLLSSYRQGEPQYF
clone_size: NA; j_call: TRBJ2-2; d_call: NA; v_call: TRBV4-1; cdr3_length: 16; cdr3_nt: TGCGCCAGCAGCCGAATGGGGCAGGGAGGCACCGGGGAGCTGTTTTTT; cdr3_aa: CASSRMGQGGTGELFF
clone_size: NA; j_call: TRBJ1-1; d_call: TRBD1; v_call: TRBV7-9; cdr3_length: 14; cdr3_nt: TGTGCCAGCACCCGTTATGACAGGGACACTGAAGCTTTCTTT; cdr3_aa: CASTRYDRDTEAFF
clone_size: NA; j_call: TRBJ1-2; d_call: NA; v_call: TRBV4-2; cdr3_length: 16; cdr3_nt: TGTGCCAGCAGCCAAGACGAGGTCCTAACTAACTATGGCTACACCTTC; cdr3_aa: CASSQDEVLTNYGYTF
clone_size: NA; j_call: TRBJ2-7; d_call: TRBD1; v_call: TRBV7-9; cdr3_length: 17; cdr3_nt: TGTGCCAGCAGCTTAGCCCTCCGGGACAGGGGTCACTACGAGCAGTACTTC; cdr3_aa: CASSLALRDRGHYEQYF
clone_size: NA; j_call: TRBJ1-4; d_call: TRBD1; v_call: TRBV5-6; cdr3_length: 16; cdr3_nt: TGTGCCAGCAGCTTGGGGACAGGGGGCGCCGAGGAAAAACTGTTTTTT; cdr3_aa: CASSLGTGGAEEKLFF
clone_size: NA; j_call: TRBJ1-1; d_call: NA; v_call: TRBV4-1; cdr3_length: 15; cdr3_nt: TGCGCCAGCAGCCAAGATCCCAGGGTGCTCCTCGAAGCTTTCTTT; cdr3_aa: CASSQDPRVLLEAFF
clone_size: NA; j_call: TRBJ2-2; d_call: NA; v_call: TRBV4-1; cdr3_length: 16; cdr3_nt: TGCGCCAGCAGCCAAGATGATCGGGTTATCACCGGGGAGCTGTTTTTT; cdr3_aa: CASSQDDRVITGELFF
clone_size: NA; j_call: TRBJ2-1; d_call: TRBD2; v_call: TRBV7-2; cdr3_length: 15; cdr3_nt: TGTGCCAGCAGCTTAGGGGGACTAGCGGGCAATGAGCAGTTCTTC; cdr3_aa: CASSLGGLAGNEQFF
clone_size: NA; j_call: TRBJ1-1; d_call: NA; v_call: TRBV5-1; cdr3_length: 15; cdr3_nt: TGCGCCAGCAGCTTTTCGGACAGCCAAGTGACTGAAGCTTTCTTT; cdr3_aa: CASSFSDSQVTEAFF
clone_size: NA; j_call: TRBJ2-7; d_call: NA; v_call: TRBV4-2; cdr3_length: 12; cdr3_nt: TGTGCCAGCAGCCCATTGGAGGGGGAGCAGTACTTC; cdr3_aa: CASSPLEGEQYF
clone_size: NA; j_call: TRBJ2-7; d_call: TRBD2; v_call: TRBV5-4; cdr3_length: 13; cdr3_nt: TGTGCCAGCAGCATTCGGGGGGGCTACGAGCAGTACTTC; cdr3_aa: CASSIRGGYEQYF
clone_size: NA; j_call: TRBJ1-1; d_call: NA; v_call: TRBV30; cdr3_length: 13; cdr3_nt: TGTGCCGGACGGGAAGGAGAAAACACTGAAGCTTTCTTT; cdr3_aa: CAGREGENTEAFF
clone_size: NA; j_call: TRBJ2-1; d_call: NA; v_call: TRBV13; cdr3_length: 14; cdr3_nt: TGTGCCAGCAGCTTCAGTACAGGTTACAATGAGCAGTTCTTC; cdr3_aa: CASSFSTGYNEQFF
clone_size: NA; j_call: TRBJ1-1; d_call: NA; v_call: TRBV6-6; cdr3_length: 13; cdr3_nt: TGTGCCAGCATCAACGGGGAGCTTGCTGAAGCTTTCTTT; cdr3_aa: CASINGELAEAFF
clone_size: NA; j_call: TRBJ1-2; d_call: NA; v_call: TRBV23-1; cdr3_length: 17; cdr3_nt: TGCGCCAGCAGTCATGGGACGCCAGAAAACGGAAACGATGGCTACACCTTC; cdr3_aa: CASSHGTPENGNDGYTF
clone_size: NA; j_call: TRBJ1-5; d_call: NA; v_call: TRBV15; cdr3_length: 16; cdr3_nt: TGTGCCACCAGCAGAGATGCGGTGGATAGCAATCAGCCCCAGCATTTT; cdr3_aa: CATSRDAVDSNQPQHF
clone_size: NA; j_call: TRBJ2-7; d_call: TRBD1; v_call: TRBV2; cdr3_length: 14; cdr3_nt: TGTGCCAGCAGTAGACCGGGACAGTTCTACGAGCAGTACTTC; cdr3_aa: CASSRPGQFYEQYF
clone_size: NA; j_call: TRBJ2-7; d_call: TRBD2; v_call: TRBV19; cdr3_length: 12; cdr3_nt: TGTGCCAGTAGTCCCGGACTAGACGAGCAGTACTTC; cdr3_aa: CASSPGLDEQYF
clone_size: NA; j_call: TRBJ2-1; d_call: TRBD1; v_call: TRBV5-1; cdr3_length: 17; cdr3_nt: TGCGCCAGCAGCTTGACGGCAGGGGGTCATTCCTACAATGAGCAGTTCTTC; cdr3_aa: CASSLTAGGHSYNEQFF
clone_size: once; j_call: TRBJ2-1; d_call: NA; v_call: TRBV9; cdr3_length: 14; cdr3_nt: TGTGCCAGCAGGTCCAGAGGGCAGGACAATGAGCAGTTCTTC; cdr3_aa: CASRSRGQDNEQFF
clone_size: NA; j_call: TRBJ2-1; d_call: NA; v_call: TRBV11-2; cdr3_length: 14; cdr3_nt: TGTGCCAGCAGCTTCGGGGCCGAAATCAATGAGCAGTTCTTC; cdr3_aa: CASSFGAEINEQFF
clone_size: NA; j_call: TRBJ2-1; d_call: NA; v_call: TRBV11-2; cdr3_length: 14; cdr3_nt: TGTGCCAGCAGCCTGTTGGAGTCTTACAATGAGCAGTTCTTC; cdr3_aa: CASSLLESYNEQFF
clone_size: NA; j_call: TRBJ2-3; d_call: NA; v_call: TRBV4-2; cdr3_length: 13; cdr3_nt: TGTGCCAGCAGCCAATTGGGCACAGATACGCAGTATTTT; cdr3_aa: CASSQLGTDTQYF
clone_size: NA; j_call: TRBJ1-2; d_call: NA; v_call: TRBV2; cdr3_length: 15; cdr3_nt: TGTGCCATCCCGGCTGGGCAGGCCGATAACTATGGCTACACCTTC; cdr3_aa: CAIPAGQADNYGYTF
clone_size: NA; j_call: TRBJ2-1; d_call: NA; v_call: TRBV4-1; cdr3_length: 15; cdr3_nt: TGCGCCAGCAGCCAAGTTTTGGGGGCGCGAAATGAGCAGTTCTTC; cdr3_aa: CASSQVLGARNEQFF
clone_size: NA; j_call: TRBJ2-7; d_call: TRBD1; v_call: TRBV5-1; cdr3_length: 16; cdr3_nt: TGCGCCAGCAGCCCGTCCGGGACAGGGGGCTCCTACGAGCAGTACTTC; cdr3_aa: CASSPSGTGGSYEQYF
clone_size: once; j_call: TRBJ2-7; d_call: TRBD1; v_call: TRBV5-1; cdr3_length: 13; cdr3_nt: TGCGCCAGCAGCTTGGACAGGGGGGACGAGCAGTACTTC; cdr3_aa: CASSLDRGDEQYF
clone_size: NA; j_call: TRBJ1-4; d_call: TRBD1; v_call: TRBV7-9; cdr3_length: 15; cdr3_nt: TGTGCCAGCAGCCGTCGAACAGGGGACAATGAAAAACTGTTTTTT; cdr3_aa: CASSRRTGDNEKLFF
clone_size: NA; j_call: TRBJ2-5; d_call: NA; v_call: TRBV5-6; cdr3_length: 13; cdr3_nt: TGTGCCAGCGGCTCCCTGGGGGAGGCGACCCAGTACTTC; cdr3_aa: CASGSLGEATQYF
clone_size: NA; j_call: TRBJ2-3; d_call: TRBD2; v_call: TRBV7-6; cdr3_length: 18; cdr3_nt: TGTGCCAGCAGCGTGCCCCTAAGCGGGAGGCCAGGCACAGATACGCAGTATTTT; cdr3_aa: CASSVPLSGRPGTDTQYF
clone_size: NA; j_call: TRBJ1-1; d_call: NA; v_call: TRBV21-1; cdr3_length: 15; cdr3_nt: TGTGCCAGTTATGGTTTGGGACATCTTAACACTGAAGCTTTCTTT; cdr3_aa: CASYGLGHLNTEAFF
clone_size: NA; j_call: TRBJ2-5; d_call: TRBD1; v_call: TRBV5-6; cdr3_length: 15; cdr3_nt: TGTGCCAGCAGCCGCGGGACAGGGGGGCAAGAGACCCAGTACTTC; cdr3_aa: CASSRGTGGQETQYF
clone_size: once; j_call: TRBJ2-7; d_call: NA; v_call: TRBV27; cdr3_length: 13; cdr3_nt: TGTGCCAGCAGTCCGGACCAGGGGTACGAGCAGTACTTC; cdr3_aa: CASSPDQGYEQYF
clone_size: NA; j_call: TRBJ2-3; d_call: TRBD1; v_call: TRBV29-1; cdr3_length: 14; cdr3_nt: TGCAGCGGGAGGGACAGGGCAAACACAGATACGCAGTATTTT; cdr3_aa: CSGRDRANTDTQYF
clone_size: NA; j_call: TRBJ2-7; d_call: NA; v_call: TRBV5-8; cdr3_length: 15; cdr3_nt: TGTGCCAGCAGCTTGGGCCGCACCCGGAGTTACGAGCAGTACTTC; cdr3_aa: CASSLGRTRSYEQYF
clone_size: once; j_call: TRBJ2-5; d_call: TRBD2; v_call: TRBV5-1; cdr3_length: 14; cdr3_nt: TGCGCCAGCGGTAGCGGGCCGGAGGGGGAGACCCAGTACTTC; cdr3_aa: CASGSGPEGETQYF
clone_size: NA; j_call: TRBJ2-7; d_call: NA; v_call: TRBV5-6; cdr3_length: 16; cdr3_nt: TGTGCCAGCAGCTTGCTATTTGGGGGGGGGCCGAAGGAGCAGTACTTC; cdr3_aa: CASSLLFGGGPKEQYF
clone_size: NA; j_call: TRBJ2-7; d_call: NA; v_call: TRBV4-1; cdr3_length: 13; cdr3_nt: TGCGCCAGCAGCTCTACGGACTCCTACGAGCAGTACTTC; cdr3_aa: CASSSTDSYEQYF
clone_size: NA; j_call: TRBJ1-2; d_call: NA; v_call: TRBV5-6; cdr3_length: 13; cdr3_nt: TGTGCCAGCAGCTTGGCCGAAAACTATGGCTACACCTTC; cdr3_aa: CASSLAENYGYTF
clone_size: NA; j_call: TRBJ2-7; d_call: NA; v_call: TRBV5-1; cdr3_length: 13; cdr3_nt: TGCGCCAGCAGCTTGGTGCCGGGTTACGAGCAGTACTTC; cdr3_aa: CASSLVPGYEQYF
clone_size: NA; j_call: TRBJ1-2; d_call: NA; v_call: TRBV7-9; cdr3_length: 16; cdr3_nt: TGTGCCAGCAGCTTAGGGCTCCAGGAGGCGGGCTATGGCTACACCTTC; cdr3_aa: CASSLGLQEAGYGYTF
clone_size: NA; j_call: TRBJ1-5; d_call: TRBD1; v_call: TRBV6-1; cdr3_length: 15; cdr3_nt: TGTGCCAGCAGTGGACGGGACAGGAGCAATCAGCCCCAGCATTTT; cdr3_aa: CASSGRDRSNQPQHF